This TCR beta chain was recorded in a study of T cell responses to AZD1222 COVID-19 vaccine. Germline V lookup: CDR1 KGHSH, CDR2 LQKENI. The trim removed 4 bases at V and 6 bases at J, leaving 11 bases unmatched. The CDR3 runs 15 residues. This table comes from immunoSEQ multiplex PCR, and its TCRdb copy is limited to in-frame clones, with some not included. The sample has roughly 76,000 clones, nearly 90% seen once. The V call is TRBV18, the J call TRBJ2-7; 8 bases map to TRBD1. The TCR sequence derives from an adult in good health. The material sequenced was peripheral blood, taken on day 0 of AZD1222 vaccination. The CDR3 region is CASSRGFEDRAEQYF. The CDR3 DNA follows: TGTGCCAGCTCACGGGGGTTTGAGGACAGGGCCGAGCAGTACTTC.